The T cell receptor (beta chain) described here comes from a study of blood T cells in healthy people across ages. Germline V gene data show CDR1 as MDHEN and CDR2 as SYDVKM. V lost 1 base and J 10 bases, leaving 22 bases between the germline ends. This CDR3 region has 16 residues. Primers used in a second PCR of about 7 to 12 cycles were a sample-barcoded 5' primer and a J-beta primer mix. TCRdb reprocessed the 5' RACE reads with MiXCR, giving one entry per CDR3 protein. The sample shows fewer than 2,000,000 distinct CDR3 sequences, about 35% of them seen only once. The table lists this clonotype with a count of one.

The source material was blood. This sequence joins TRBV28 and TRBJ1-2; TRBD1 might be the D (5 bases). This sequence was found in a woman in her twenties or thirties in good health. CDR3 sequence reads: CASSLSTGTSSRDYTF. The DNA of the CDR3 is TGTGCCAGCAGTTTATCAACCGGGACCTCCTCGCGCGACTACACCTTC.